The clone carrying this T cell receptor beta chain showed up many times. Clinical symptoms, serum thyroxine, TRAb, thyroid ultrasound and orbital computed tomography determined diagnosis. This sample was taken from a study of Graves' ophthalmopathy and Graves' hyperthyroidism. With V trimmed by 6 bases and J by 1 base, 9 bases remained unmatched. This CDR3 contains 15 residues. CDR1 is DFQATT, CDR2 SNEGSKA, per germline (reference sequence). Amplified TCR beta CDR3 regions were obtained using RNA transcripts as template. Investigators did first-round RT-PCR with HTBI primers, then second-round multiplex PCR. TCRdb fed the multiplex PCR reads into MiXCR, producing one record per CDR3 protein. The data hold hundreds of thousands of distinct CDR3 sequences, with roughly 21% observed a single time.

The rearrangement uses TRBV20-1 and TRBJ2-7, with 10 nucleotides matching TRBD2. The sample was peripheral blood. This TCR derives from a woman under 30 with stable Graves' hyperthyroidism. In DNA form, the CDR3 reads TGCAGTGCCTACTCTCTAGCGGGAGAATCCTACGAGCAGTACTTC. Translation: CSAYSLAGESYEQYF.